This entry describes one T cell receptor beta chain. These data are taken from a study of blood T cell repertoires in COVID-19. Across the study: COVID-19 samples from acute and convalescent phases originated in the United States, Italy and Spain. PBMCs, B-cell-depleted T cells, or T cells were the source of the cDNA or gDNA that made up the material.

Unmatched junction bases numbered 3, after V lost 2 bases and J lost 3 bases. Germline V gene sequence: CDR1 MNHEY, CDR2 SVGAGI. This CDR3 spans 14 amino acids. In the original analysis: From reference gene primer amplification, estimates of nucleated cell counts were derived. TCRdb keeps only in-frame clones here, not all; method: immunoSEQ multiplex PCR. D and trimming were read from the DNA, whereas the V and J calls and clone size are those reported in that table. The table shows about 49,000 clones, with around nine tenths occurring only once. The J gene is TRBJ2-7, the V gene TRBV6-5; 8 bases match TRBD1. Sequencing input: peripheral blood. The origin of this receptor is a man older than 75 with acute or convalescent COVID-19. Here the CDR3 DNA reads TGTGCCAGCAGTTACAGGACAGGGTTCTACGAGCAGTACTTC. Translating gives CASSYRTGFYEQYF.